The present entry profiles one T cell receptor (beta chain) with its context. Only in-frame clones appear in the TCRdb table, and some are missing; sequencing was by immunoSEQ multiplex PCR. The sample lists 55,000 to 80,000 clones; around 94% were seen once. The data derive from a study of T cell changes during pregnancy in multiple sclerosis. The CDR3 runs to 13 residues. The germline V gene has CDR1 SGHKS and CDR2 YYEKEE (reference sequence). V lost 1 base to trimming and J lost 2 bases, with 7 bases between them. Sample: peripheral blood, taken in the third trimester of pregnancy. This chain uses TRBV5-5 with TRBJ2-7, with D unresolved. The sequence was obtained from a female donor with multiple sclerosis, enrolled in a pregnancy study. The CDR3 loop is CASSLPGTYEQYF. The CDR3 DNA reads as TGTGCCAGCAGCTTGCCAGGCACCTACGAGCAGTACTTC.